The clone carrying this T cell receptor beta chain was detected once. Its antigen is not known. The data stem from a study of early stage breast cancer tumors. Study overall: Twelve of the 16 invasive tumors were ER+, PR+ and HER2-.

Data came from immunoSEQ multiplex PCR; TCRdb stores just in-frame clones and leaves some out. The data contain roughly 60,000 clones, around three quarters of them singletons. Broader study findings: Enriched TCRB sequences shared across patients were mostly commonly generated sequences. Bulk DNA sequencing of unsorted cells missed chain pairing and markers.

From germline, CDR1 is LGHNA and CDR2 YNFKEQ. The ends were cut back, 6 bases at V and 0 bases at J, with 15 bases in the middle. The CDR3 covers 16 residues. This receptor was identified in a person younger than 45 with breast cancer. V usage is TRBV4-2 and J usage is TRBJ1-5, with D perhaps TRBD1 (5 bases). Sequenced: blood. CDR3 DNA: TGTGCCAGCAGAAATGGGGCCGCCGATAGCAATCAGCCCCAGCATTTT. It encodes CASRNGAADSNQPQHF.